This TCR beta chain emerged from a study of PD-1 blockade in classical Hodgkin lymphoma. Regarding the study as a whole: What drove the repertoire differences, possibly disease activity or prior therapy, has not been defined.

This table comes from immunoSEQ multiplex PCR, and its TCRdb copy is limited to in-frame clones, with some not included. The sample shows 17,000 or so clones, approximately 90% of them seen only once. This sample's time point: newly diagnosed, previously untreated cHL patient sample. Comparison samples consisted of PBMCs from newly diagnosed, untreated classical Hodgkin lymphoma. Between the trimmed V and J ends, which lost 4 bases and 3 bases, there was a span of 16 bases. Germline CDR1 and CDR2: SGHDT and YYEEEE. This CDR3 comprises 15 residues. Turning to this clone: The antigen is unknown.

The sequenced sample consisted of peripheral blood mononuclear cells (PBMCs). This receptor was obtained from a human donor with classical Hodgkin lymphoma. The gene calls are TRBV5-6 and TRBJ1-2, with a possible D match to TRBD1 (6 bases). The DNA for the CDR3 is TGTGCCAGCAGCAAACGGACAGTTGTTTACTATGGCTACACCTTC. Encoded protein: CASSKRTVVYYGYTF.